These T cell receptor beta chains were read from a single sample in a study of blood T cell repertoires in COVID-19. Produced via immunoSEQ multiplex PCR; TCRdb's table is partial and in-frame only. The sample carries over 65,000 clones, roughly 80% recorded once. The specimen sequenced was peripheral blood. Every receptor here comes from a man aged 55 to 70 with COVID-19, enrolled during active disease. Each CDR3 is given without its conserved first and last residue.

j_call: TRBJ1-4
v_call: TRBV5-1
cdr3_aa: ASSASGQYNEKLF

j_call: TRBJ2-1
v_call: TRBV3-1/TRBV3-2
cdr3_aa: ASSQDTDLGLAGTAGYNEQF

j_call: TRBJ2-1
v_call: TRBV6-5
cdr3_aa: ASRMGGGSYNEQF

j_call: TRBJ2-1
v_call: TRBV7-2
cdr3_aa: ASSPDDRAKLKGEQF

j_call: TRBJ2-7
v_call: TRBV7-2
cdr3_aa: ASSQRQGGNGEQY

j_call: TRBJ1-1
v_call: TRBV5-8
cdr3_aa: ASSLLGRNTEAF

j_call: TRBJ1-2
v_call: TRBV2
cdr3_aa: ASSGTDGVRGYT

j_call: TRBJ2-7
v_call: TRBV25-1
cdr3_aa: ASSAQGYEQY

j_call: TRBJ2-7
v_call: TRBV6-5
cdr3_aa: ASTKPGTSGKQY

j_call: TRBJ2-3
v_call: TRBV5-5
cdr3_aa: ASSLREGDTQY

j_call: TRBJ2-3
v_call: TRBV6-5
cdr3_aa: ASSRTATDTQY

j_call: TRBJ1-1
v_call: TRBV19
cdr3_aa: ASSDRGGVNTEAF

j_call: TRBJ1-3
v_call: TRBV6-2/TRBV6-3
cdr3_aa: ASSGTGITGNTIY

j_call: TRBJ2-7
v_call: TRBV4-2
cdr3_aa: ASSQPVGAGGVYEQY

j_call: TRBJ1-1
v_call: TRBV11-3
cdr3_aa: ASSLPGQGRNTEAF

j_call: TRBJ1-5
v_call: TRBV6-6
cdr3_aa: ASKGGNQPQH

j_call: TRBJ1-4
v_call: TRBV11-2
cdr3_aa: ASSLGPQGVNEKLF

j_call: TRBJ2-7
v_call: TRBV3-1/TRBV3-2
cdr3_aa: ASSREASYEQY

j_call: TRBJ1-4
v_call: TRBV19
cdr3_aa: ASSPGHANEKLF

j_call: TRBJ1-3
v_call: TRBV13
cdr3_aa: ASSLRQIDGNTIY

j_call: TRBJ1-2
v_call: TRBV19
cdr3_aa: ASSAELSGFNYGYT

j_call: TRBJ1-1
v_call: TRBV12-3/TRBV12-4
cdr3_aa: ASSLGGPTEAF

j_call: TRBJ2-7
v_call: TRBV7-8
cdr3_aa: ASSFSTSVYEQY

j_call: TRBJ1-5
v_call: TRBV30
cdr3_aa: AWSVIGLNQPQH

j_call: TRBJ1-1
v_call: TRBV5-1
cdr3_aa: ASDPGQGLGMGTEAF

j_call: TRBJ2-7
v_call: TRBV27
cdr3_aa: ASSQGQTTNYEQY

j_call: TRBJ2-5
v_call: TRBV19
cdr3_aa: ASRPHYQETQY